This T cell receptor beta chain was recovered during a study of blood T cell repertoires in COVID-19. Original processing methods: Amplification with reference gene primers provided the estimates of nucleated cell counts. Clones were sequenced by immunoSEQ multiplex PCR, and TCRdb holds only the in-frame ones, with some missing. V and J calls and clone size follow that table, whereas D and trimming were derived from the DNA. The sample includes approximately 300,000 clones, about 89% seen only once; the top ten take about 5.7%. Living in 20 to 30 US areas, the participants were between roughly 18 and 90 years of age. The germline V gene has CDR1 SGDLS and CDR2 YYNGEE. The CDR3 spans 16 residues. Trimming took off 0 bases at V and 5 bases at J, with 14 bases between the two ends.

The chain combines TRBV9 with TRBJ2-2; no firm D call. Specimen: PBMCs or T cells enriched from blood (not recorded which). The TCR sequence derives from a woman between 25 and 40 years old who had recovered from COVID-19. DNA of the CDR3: TGTGCCAGCAGCGTAGAGGTTAGCCCTTCGACCGGGGAGCTGTTTTTT. Its protein product is CASSVEVSPSTGELFF.